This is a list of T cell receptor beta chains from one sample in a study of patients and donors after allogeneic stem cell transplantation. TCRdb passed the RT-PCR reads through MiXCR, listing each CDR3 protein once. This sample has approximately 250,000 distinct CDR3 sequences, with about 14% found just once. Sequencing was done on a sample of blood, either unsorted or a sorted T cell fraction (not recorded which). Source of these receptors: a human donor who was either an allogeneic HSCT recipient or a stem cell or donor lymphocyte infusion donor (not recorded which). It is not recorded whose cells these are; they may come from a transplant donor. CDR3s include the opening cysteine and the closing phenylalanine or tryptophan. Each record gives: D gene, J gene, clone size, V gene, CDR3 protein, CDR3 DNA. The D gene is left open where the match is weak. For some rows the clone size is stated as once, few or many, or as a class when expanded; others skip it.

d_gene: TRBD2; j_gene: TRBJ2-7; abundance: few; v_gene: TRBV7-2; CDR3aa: CASSQRGGRFYEQYF; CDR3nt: TGTGCCAGCAGCCAGCGGGGAGGTCGTTTCTACGAGCAGTACTTC
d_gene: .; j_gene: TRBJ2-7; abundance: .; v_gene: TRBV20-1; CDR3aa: CSARQRSGFGSYEQYF; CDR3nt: TGCAGTGCCCGACAGAGGAGCGGGTTTGGCTCCTACGAGCAGTACTTC
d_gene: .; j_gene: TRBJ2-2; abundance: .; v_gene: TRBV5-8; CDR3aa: CASSSLPGGKAGELFF; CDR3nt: TGTGCCAGCAGCTCCCTCCCGGGGGGCAAGGCCGGGGAGCTGTTTTTT
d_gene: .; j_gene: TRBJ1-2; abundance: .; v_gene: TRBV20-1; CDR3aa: CSANPRGVANYGYTF; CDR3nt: TGCAGTGCCAACCCCCGTGGAGTAGCTAACTATGGCTACACCTTC
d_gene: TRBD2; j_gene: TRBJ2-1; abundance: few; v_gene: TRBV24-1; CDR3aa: CATSGLAGETEQFF; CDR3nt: TGTGCCACCTCGGGACTAGCGGGAGAAACTGAGCAGTTCTTC
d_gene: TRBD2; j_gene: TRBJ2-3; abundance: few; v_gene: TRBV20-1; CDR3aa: CSATRLATSTDTQYF; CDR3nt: TGCAGTGCCACACGACTAGCGACTAGCACAGATACGCAGTATTTT
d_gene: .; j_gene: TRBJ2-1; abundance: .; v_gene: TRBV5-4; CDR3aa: CASSLRTTYLSSYNEQFF; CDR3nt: TGTGCCAGCAGCTTGAGGACAACCTATCTGTCCTCCTACAATGAGCAGTTCTTC
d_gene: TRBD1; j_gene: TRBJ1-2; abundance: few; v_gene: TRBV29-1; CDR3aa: CSVSDRGLGYTF; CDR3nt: TGCAGCGTTTCGGACAGGGGCCTCGGCTACACCTTC
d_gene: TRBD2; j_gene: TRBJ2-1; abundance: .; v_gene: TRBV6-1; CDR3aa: CASSKLAGEVGEQFF; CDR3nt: TGTGCCAGCAGTAAACTAGCGGGAGAGGTGGGAGAGCAGTTCTTC
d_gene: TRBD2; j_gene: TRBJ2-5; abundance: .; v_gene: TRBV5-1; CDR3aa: CASSHHSGRSSETQYF; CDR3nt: TGCGCCAGCAGCCATCATAGCGGGAGAAGCTCAGAGACCCAGTACTTC
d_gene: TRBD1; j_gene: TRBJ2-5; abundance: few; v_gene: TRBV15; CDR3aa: CATSKDGTGQETQYF; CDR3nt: TGTGCCACCAGCAAGGACGGGACAGGGCAAGAGACCCAGTACTTC
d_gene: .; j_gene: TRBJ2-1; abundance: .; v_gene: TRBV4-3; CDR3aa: CASSQDEAIEQFF; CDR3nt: TGCGCCAGCAGCCAAGATGAGGCCATTGAGCAGTTCTTC
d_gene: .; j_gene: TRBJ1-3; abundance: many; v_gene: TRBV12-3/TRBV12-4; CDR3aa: CASSSLGLGGLGNTIYF; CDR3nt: TGTGCCAGCAGCAGCCTCGGTTTAGGGGGGTTAGGAAACACCATATATTTT
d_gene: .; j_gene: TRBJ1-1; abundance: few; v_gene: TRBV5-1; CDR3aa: CASSLDTGRRTEAFF; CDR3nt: TGCGCCAGCAGCTTGGATACAGGGCGTCGGACTGAAGCTTTCTTT
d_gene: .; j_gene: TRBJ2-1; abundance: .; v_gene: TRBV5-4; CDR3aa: CASSDRHNEQFF; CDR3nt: TGTGCCAGCAGCGACAGACACAATGAGCAGTTCTTC
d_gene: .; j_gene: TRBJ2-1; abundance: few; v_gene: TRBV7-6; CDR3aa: CASSLAGDNEQFF; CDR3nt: TGTGCCAGCAGCTTAGCGGGGGACAATGAGCAGTTCTTC
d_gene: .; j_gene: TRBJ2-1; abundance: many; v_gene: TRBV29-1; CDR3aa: CSVGDGTNEQFF; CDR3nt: TGCAGCGTTGGAGACGGGACCAATGAGCAGTTCTTC
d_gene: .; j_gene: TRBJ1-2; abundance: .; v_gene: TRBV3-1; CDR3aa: CASSRGGDYGYTF; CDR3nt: TGTGCCAGCAGCAGGGGAGGGGACTATGGCTACACCTTC
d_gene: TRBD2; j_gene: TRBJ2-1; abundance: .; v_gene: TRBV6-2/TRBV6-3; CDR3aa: CASRRSGGAHNEQFF; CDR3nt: TGTGCCAGCAGAAGAAGCGGGGGGGCCCACAATGAGCAGTTCTTC
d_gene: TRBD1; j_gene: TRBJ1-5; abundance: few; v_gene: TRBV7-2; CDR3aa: CASSLSTGDNQPQHF; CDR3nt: TGTGCCAGCAGCTTATCAACAGGGGATAATCAGCCCCAGCATTTT
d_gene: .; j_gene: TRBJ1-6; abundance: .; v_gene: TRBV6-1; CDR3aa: CASRHAQRDSPLHF; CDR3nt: TGTGCCAGCAGGCACGCGCAGCGCGATTCACCCCTCCACTTT
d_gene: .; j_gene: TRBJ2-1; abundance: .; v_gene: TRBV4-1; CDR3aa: CASSQLNTIHNEQFF; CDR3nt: TGCGCCAGCAGCCAATTGAATACCATCCACAATGAGCAGTTCTTC
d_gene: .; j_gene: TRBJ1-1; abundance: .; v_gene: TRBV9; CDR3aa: CASSVALTMNTEAFF; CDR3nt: TGTGCCAGCAGCGTAGCCCTCACTATGAACACTGAAGCTTTCTTT
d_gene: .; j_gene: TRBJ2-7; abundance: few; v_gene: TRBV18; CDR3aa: CASSPPGRSYEQYF; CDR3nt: TGTGCCAGCTCACCACCGGGGCGCTCCTACGAGCAGTACTTC
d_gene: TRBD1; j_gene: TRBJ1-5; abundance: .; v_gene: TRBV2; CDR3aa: CASKRLGDRGRDQPQHF; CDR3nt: TGTGCCAGCAAACGTCTTGGGGACAGGGGAAGGGATCAGCCCCAGCATTTT
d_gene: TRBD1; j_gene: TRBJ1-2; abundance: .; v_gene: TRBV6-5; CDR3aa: CASSYLTSTGTNYGYTF; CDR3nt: TGTGCCAGCAGTTACTTAACGTCGACAGGGACCAACTATGGCTACACCTTC
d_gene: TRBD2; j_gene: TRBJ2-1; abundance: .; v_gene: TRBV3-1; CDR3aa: CASSPREGAYNEQFF; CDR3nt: TGTGCCAGCAGCCCCCGGGAGGGAGCCTACAATGAGCAGTTCTTC
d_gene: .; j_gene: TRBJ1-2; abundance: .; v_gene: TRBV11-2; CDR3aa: CASSSWDLLSWGYTF; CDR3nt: TGTGCCAGCAGCTCATGGGACCTCCTGAGTTGGGGCTACACCTTC
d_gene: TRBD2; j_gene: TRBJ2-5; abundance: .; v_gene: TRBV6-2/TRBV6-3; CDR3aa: CASSSSRLAGAETQYF; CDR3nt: TGTGCCAGCAGTTCCTCCCGGCTAGCGGGGGCCGAGACCCAGTACTTC
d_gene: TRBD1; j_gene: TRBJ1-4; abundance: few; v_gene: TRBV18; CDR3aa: CASSPQGATNEKLFF; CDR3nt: TGTGCCAGCTCGCCTCAGGGGGCGACTAATGAAAAACTGTTTTTT
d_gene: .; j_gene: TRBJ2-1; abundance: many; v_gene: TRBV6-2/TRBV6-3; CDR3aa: CASSYLATSNEQFF; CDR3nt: TGTGCCAGCAGTTACTTGGCCACTAGTAATGAGCAGTTCTTC
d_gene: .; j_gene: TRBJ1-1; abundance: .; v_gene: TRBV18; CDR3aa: CASSPEGRRNTEAFF; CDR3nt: TGTGCCAGCTCACCAGAGGGCCGAAGGAACACTGAAGCTTTCTTT
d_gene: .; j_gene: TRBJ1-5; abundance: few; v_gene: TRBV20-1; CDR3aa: CSTSPSTGNQPQHF; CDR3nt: TGCAGTACCTCACCCTCTACCGGGAATCAGCCCCAGCATTTT
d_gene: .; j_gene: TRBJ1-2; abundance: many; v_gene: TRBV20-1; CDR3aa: CSASPLVRARLYGYTF; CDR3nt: TGCAGTGCTAGCCCCCTTGTCAGGGCTCGACTCTATGGCTACACCTTC
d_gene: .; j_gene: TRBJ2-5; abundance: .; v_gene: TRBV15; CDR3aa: CATSRDWREGETQYF; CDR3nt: TGTGCCACCAGCAGAGATTGGAGAGAGGGAGAGACCCAGTACTTC
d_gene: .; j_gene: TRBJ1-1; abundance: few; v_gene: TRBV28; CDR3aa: CASSFKGLEAFF; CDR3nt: TGTGCCAGCAGTTTTAAAGGCCTAGAAGCTTTCTTT
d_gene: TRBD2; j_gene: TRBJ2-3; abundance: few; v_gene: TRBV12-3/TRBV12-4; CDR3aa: CASGTSGGTDTQYF; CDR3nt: TGTGCCAGCGGAACTAGCGGCGGCACAGATACGCAGTATTTT
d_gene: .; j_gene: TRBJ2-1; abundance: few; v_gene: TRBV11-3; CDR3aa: CASSLEAGPVLNNEQFF; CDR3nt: TGTGCCAGCAGCTTAGAAGCAGGACCCGTCCTAAACAATGAGCAGTTCTTC
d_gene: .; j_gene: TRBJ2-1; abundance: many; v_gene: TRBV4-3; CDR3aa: CASSLARDSYNEQFF; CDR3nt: TGCGCCAGCAGCCTCGCCAGGGATTCCTACAATGAGCAGTTCTTC
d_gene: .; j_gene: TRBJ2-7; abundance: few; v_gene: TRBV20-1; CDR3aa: CSASLGGTYEQYF; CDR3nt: TGCAGTGCGTCCTTAGGAGGCACCTACGAGCAGTACTTC